This TCR beta chain was sequenced in a study of cytomegalovirus exposure and HLA in healthy donors. Study at large: Among the 398 genotyped donors, 70% to 90% were placed in the Caucasian-associated ancestry cluster. General study findings and limits: A later analysis linked a missense variant in DCLRE1C to the trimming of TCR beta V and J genes.

This clone was counted between two and nine times. Its antigen is undetermined. Other DNA sequences in this specimen translate into the identical CDR3. CDR3 length equals 15 residues. Trimming cost V 0 bases and J 1 base; bases outside gene matches: 2. Germline CDR1 reads MNHEY; CDR2 reads SVGAGI. Primers: 60 Vbeta forward and 13 Jbeta reverse. The method was immunoSEQ multiplex PCR; TCRdb's version includes in-frame clones alone and lacks a portion of them. Of approximately 190,000 clones detected, 77% appear once; the ten largest clones hold approximately 2%. This clonotype was sampled from a woman in her twenties or thirties in good health and CMV-seropositive. Sequenced material: PBMCs. The rearrangement links TRBV6-5 to TRBJ2-7, with TRBD1 identical over 8 bases. CDR3 residues: CASSYSDRGSYEQYF. Written as DNA, the CDR3 is TGTGCCAGCAGTTACTCCGACAGGGGTTCCTACGAGCAGTACTTC.